This passage covers 15 T cell receptor beta chains from one sample sequenced in a study of control samples from healthy donors and cancer patients. Sequencing used immunoSEQ multiplex PCR; TCRdb keeps in-frame clones, though not all of them. The sample includes around 17,000 clones, around nine tenths of them seen just once. What was sequenced was PBMCs. These receptors came from a man in his sixties with head and neck cancer.

The chain is built from TRBV5-1 and TRBJ2-5; the D gene could be TRBD1 or TRBD2 (6 bases each). Germline-derived CDR1 and CDR2 are SGHRS and YFSETQ. The CDR3 is 16 residues long. The germline V and J ends were trimmed by 0 bases and 5 bases, with 17 bases remaining between them. The CDR3 DNA is TGCGCCAGCAGCTTGGTGCCCGGGGGACATTCGGAGACCCAGTACTTC. Its translation is CASSLVPGGHSETQYF.

This clone has only one observation. The chain is built from TRBV6-5 and TRBJ1-1; no reliable D call. This CDR3 spans 13 amino acids. The germline V gene has CDR1 MNHEY and CDR2 SVGAGI. V gave up 5 bases and J gave up 7 bases, with 14 bases separating them. DNA for the CDR3: TGTGCCAGCAGTCTCCACTTGGGCCGTGAAGCTTTCTTT. It yields the protein CASSLHLGREAFF.

The chain employs TRBV10-2 and TRBJ2-3; possible D gene TRBD1, 6 bases. This CDR3 has 15 amino acids. CDR1 and CDR2 from the germline V gene are WSHSY and SAAADI. V was pared by 2 bases and J by 1 base, with 10 bases between. CDR3 in DNA: TGCGCCAGCAGTGAGGGGGGCGGTGGCACAGATACGCAGTATTTT. Protein: CASSEGGGGTDTQYF.

The chain links TRBV27 to TRBJ2-7; D might be TRBD2 (5 bases). The germline CDR1 and CDR2 sequences are MNHEY and SMNVEV (reference sequence). V dropped 8 bases and J dropped 2 bases, with 10 bases sitting between them. There are 12 residues in the CDR3. This CDR3 reads CASRGLAYEQYF. The CDR3 region has the DNA TGTGCCAGCCGCGGGCTAGCCTACGAGCAGTACTTC.

This clone occurred once. The germline gene is not matched at one end of the junction; a read error may be the cause. The chain is built from TRBV4-1 and TRBJ1-2, with D possibly matching TRBD1 (5 bases). The length of the CDR3 is 12 residues. The germline V gene has CDR1 MGHRA and CDR2 YSYEKL. CDR3: CASSRTRDSFSF. CDR3 nucleotide sequence: TGCGCCAGCAGCCGAACCCGGGACTCCTTTTCCTTC.

This clone was found a few times. The chain links TRBV7-3 to TRBJ1-1; D is unresolved. The CDR3 extends over 15 amino acids. Germline assignment: CDR1 SGHTA and CDR2 FQGTGA. Trimming pared 2 bases from V and 0 bases from J, leaving 10 bases between. The CDR3 sequence: CASSLQPLMNTEAFF. The CDR3 DNA reads TGTGCCAGCAGCTTACAGCCACTCATGAACACTGAAGCTTTCTTT.

V is TRBV7-8 and J is TRBJ1-5; 9 positions match TRBD1. Germline lookup yields CDR1 SGHVS and CDR2 FQNEAQ. J gave up 2 bases and V 5 bases, and 4 bases lay outside the gene matches. This CDR3 contains 15 residues. The CDR3: CASSATGGGNQPQHF. The DNA of the CDR3 is TGTGCCAGCAGCGCGACAGGGGGAGGCAATCAGCCCCAGCATTTT. The whole variable domain, filled in from reference TRBV7-8 and TRBJ1-5, reads GAGVSQSPRYKVAKRGQDVALRCDPISGHVSLFWYQQALGQGPEFLTYFQNEAQLDKSGLPSDRFFAERPEGSVSTLKIQRTQQEDSAVYLCASSATGGGNQPQHFGDGTRLSIL.

The chain couples TRBV6-4 to TRBJ1-2, with a possible D match to TRBD1 (5 bases). Trimming stripped 5 bases from V and 2 bases from J, with 9 bases between. Germline V gives CDR1 MRHNA, CDR2 SNTAGT. CDR3 length: 13 residues. The chain's CDR3 is CASSRQLNYGYTF. The CDR3 DNA reads TGTGCCAGCAGTAGACAGTTAAACTATGGCTACACCTTC.

The chain recombines TRBV5-4 with TRBJ2-3, with TRBD2 identical over 14 bases. Losses at the gene ends were 4 bases for V and 0 bases for J; bases not matched to a gene: 7. In germline, CDR1 is SGHNT, CDR2 YYREEE (reference sequence). CDR3 length: 18 residues. CDR3 DNA: TGTGCCAGCAGCCCACGACTAGCGGGGGGGACTAGCACAGATACGCAGTATTTT. It translates to CASSPRLAGGTSTDTQYF. The entire variable domain, with the rest obtained from reference TRBV5-4 and TRBJ2-3, is as follows: ETGVTQSPTHLIKTRGQQVTLRCSSQSGHNTVSWYQQALGQGPQFIFQYYREEENGRGNFPPRFSGLQFPNYSSELNVNALELDDSALYLCASSPRLAGGTSTDTQYFGPGTRLTVL.

J is TRBJ2-5 and V is TRBV7-8; a possible D gene is TRBD1 (6 bases). Trimming stripped 3 bases from V and 5 bases from J, with 10 bases between. Per germline, CDR1 SGHVS and CDR2 FQNEAQ. This CDR3 has 13 amino acids. Written as DNA, the CDR3 is TGTGCCAGCAGCTTGGGGGCTGGGGAGACCCAGTACTTC. Residues: CASSLGAGETQYF.

CDR3 coding DNA: TGTGCCAGCAGCTTGGGGACAGCTAACTATGGCTACACCTTC. This encodes CASSLGTANYGYTF. V gene TRBV5-6 combines with J gene TRBJ1-2; TRBD1 is a possible D gene (6 bases). The CDR3 has 14 residues. V lost 0 bases, J lost 0 bases, and 6 bases lay in between. In germline, CDR1 is SGHDT, CDR2 YYEEEE.

V usage is TRBV3-1 (or the pseudogene TRBV3-2) and J usage is TRBJ2-7, with 9 positions matching TRBD2. The V and J ends lost 5 bases and 3 bases, in that order; junction bases with no gene match: 17. The germline CDR1 and CDR2 sequences are LGHDT and YNNKEL (reference sequence). The CDR3 loop spans 18 amino acids. The CDR3 here is CASSADNSGLASDYEQYF. The CDR3 DNA reads as TGTGCCAGCAGCGCCGATAACTCGGGACTAGCATCCGACTACGAGCAGTACTTC.

The chain has TRBV7-2 and TRBJ2-7; TRBD2 is a possible D gene (6 bases). The CDR3 covers 15 residues. Germline loops: CDR1 SGHTA, CDR2 FQGNSA. The V gene lost 4 bases and the J gene lost 2 bases, with 15 bases spanning the gap. The CDR3 loop is CASSSEPGDPYEQYF. DNA for the CDR3: TGTGCCAGCAGCTCCGAACCGGGGGACCCCTACGAGCAGTACTTC.

This sequence joins TRBV25-1 and TRBJ2-1; 13 nucleotides match TRBD2. J lost 8 bases, V lost 3 bases, and 13 bases had no gene match. The CDR3 is 18 amino acids. Per the germline V gene, CDR1 is MGHDK and CDR2 is SYGVNS. CDR3 in amino acids: CASSDPLSTSGGGDEQFF. The CDR3 nucleotides read TGTGCCAGCAGTGATCCTCTCTCAACTAGCGGGGGGGGAGATGAGCAGTTCTTC. Filled out from reference TRBV25-1 and TRBJ2-1, the complete variable domain reads EADIYQTPRYLVIGTGKKITLECSQTMGHDKMYWYQQDPGMELHLIHYSYGVNSTEKGDLSSESTVSRIRTEHFPLTLESARPSHTSQYLCASSDPLSTSGGGDEQFFGPGTRLTVL.

The V and J genes are TRBV3-1 (or the pseudogene TRBV3-2) and TRBJ1-1, with D unresolved. Germline V gene lookup returns CDR1 LGHDT and CDR2 YNNKEL (reference sequence). The CDR3 totals 13 residues. V was pared by 7 bases and J by 1 base, with 10 bases between. The CDR3 sequence is CASNVLGNTEAFF. For the CDR3, the DNA is TGTGCCAGCAACGTCCTCGGGAACACTGAAGCTTTCTTT.